The 27 T cell receptor beta chains below were found in one sample sequenced in a study of radiation and T cells in renal cell carcinoma (dated by TCRdb to about 2020). The library was produced with the immunoSEQ multiplex PCR assay. TCRdb took over this immuneACCESS table, retaining in-frame rearrangements with V and J assigned. Such tables are incomplete; in checked studies, under half of the missing clones stem from an unresolved V gene, and the remainder is unexplained. The sample contains roughly 23,000 clones, 40% to 55% of them found a single time. In total, the top ten clones hold 16% of the sample. The sample's time point label, in plain terms: tumor resected at nephrectomy. This sample's treatment or condition label indicates: 15 Gy SBRT to primary tumor, nephrectomy 4 weeks later. Specimen: tumor tissue, collected from a patient whose treatment included radiotherapy and nephrectomy. These receptor sequences come from a woman aged 45-65 years with renal cell carcinoma.

The table lists this clone with a few counts. The chain joins TRBV6-5 to TRBJ1-5; possible D gene TRBD1, 5 bases. CDR1 and CDR2 (germline): MNHEY, SVGAGI. V lost 2 bases and J lost 4, with 6 bases in between. CDR3 length: 13 residues. CDR3 region: CASSYQGNQPQHF. DNA of the CDR3: TGTGCCAGCAGTTACCAGGGTAATCAGCCCCAGCATTTT.

The sample holds many counts of this clone. The gene calls are TRBV13 and TRBJ1-1; possible D gene TRBD1, 5 bases. The CDR3 has 15 residues. The V gene lost 5 bases and the J gene lost 5 bases, with 18 bases spanning the gap. Germline assignment: CDR1 PRHDT and CDR2 FYEKMQ (reference sequence). The CDR3 sequence: CASSPYGQGVTEAFF. DNA for the CDR3: TGTGCCAGCAGCCCTTACGGCCAGGGAGTTACTGAAGCTTTCTTT. Full variable domain (outside the CDR3, taken from reference TRBV13 and TRBJ1-1): AAGVIQSPRHLIKEKRETATLKCYPIPRHDTVYWYQQGPGQDPQFLISFYEKMQSDKGSIPDRFSAQQFSDYHSELNMSSLELGDSALYFCASSPYGQGVTEAFFGQGTRLTVV.

The chain links TRBV18 to TRBJ1-6; D gene uncertain. The CDR3 runs 15 residues. V was pared by 3 bases and J by 5 bases, with 11 bases between. The germline gives CDR1 KGHSH, CDR2 LQKENI. The chain's CDR3 is CASSPVRSHNSPLHF. CDR3 bases: TGTGCCAGCTCACCGGTCCGGTCTCATAATTCACCCCTCCACTTT. The variable domain in full, with the rest retrieved from reference TRBV18 and TRBJ1-6, is NAGVMQNPRHLVRRRGQEARLRCSPMKGHSHVYWYRQLPEEGLKFMVYLQKENIIDESGMPKERFSAEFPKEGPSILRIQQVVRGDSAAYFCASSPVRSHNSPLHFGNGTRLTVT.

The rearrangement joins TRBV7-2 to TRBJ1-3; D not certain. V lost 11 bases and J lost 4, with 18 bases in between. The CDR3 is 14 amino acids. CDR1 SGHTA and CDR2 FQGNSA come from the germline V gene. CDR3 sequence: CAGTRLTPGNTIYF. The CDR3, as DNA: TGTGCCGGCACTCGACTGACCCCGGGAAACACCATATATTTT.

The chain joins TRBV6-6 to TRBJ2-3; weak D call: TRBD2 (6 bases). V was shortened by 4 bases and J by 0 bases, with 8 bases between the two germline ends. The germline V gene has CDR1 MNHNY and CDR2 SVGAGI (reference sequence). The CDR3 has 14 residues. CDR3 bases: TGTGCCAGCAGTTCTCGGGGGAGCACAGATACGCAGTATTTT. Its translation: CASSSRGSTDTQYF.

The chain employs TRBV21-1 and TRBJ1-4; TRBD1, as called in the table, went unchecked against the DNA. TRBV21-1 is deemed a pseudogene. CDR3 size: 19 residues. CDR3 amino acids: CASSKGGNGGQGIHEKLFF. In DNA form, the CDR3 reads TGTGCCAGCAGCAAAGGGGGTAACGGAGGACAGGGCATACATGAAAAACTGTTTTTT.

This clone was observed a few times. This chain joins TRBV5-5 and TRBJ2-3; 7 bases are shared with TRBD1. The germline CDR1 and CDR2 sequences are SGHKS and YYEKEE (reference sequence). CDR3 length: 16 residues. J gave up 1 base and V 4 bases, and 9 bases lay outside the gene matches. The CDR3 here is CASSPQTGSRTDTQYF. CDR3 DNA sequence: TGTGCCAGCAGCCCACAGACAGGGTCCCGCACAGATACGCAGTATTTT.

The chain is built from TRBV5-1 and TRBJ1-2; maybe TRBD1 (6 bases). This CDR3 has 15 amino acids. CDR1 and CDR2 from the germline V gene are SGHRS and YFSETQ. Between the trimmed V and J ends, which lost 3 bases and 4 bases, there was a span of 16 bases. CDR3 DNA: TGCGCCAGCAGCTGGGGGCCGGGGGAATCCTATGGCTACACCTTC. It translates to CASSWGPGESYGYTF.

This clone was observed a few times. The J gene is TRBJ1-1, the V gene TRBV4-1; 8 positions agree with TRBD1. Unmatched junction bases numbered 8, after V lost 5 bases and J lost 0 bases. The CDR3 loop spans 16 amino acids. The V gene's germline CDR1 is MGHRA and CDR2 YSYEKL. CDR3 coding DNA: TGCGCCAGCAGCTTGGGGGCAGGGGGCGTGAACACTGAAGCTTTCTTT. Translated: CASSLGAGGVNTEAFF.

The genes are TRBV9 and TRBJ1-3, with a weak D call TRBD1 (6 bases). The CDR3 spans 15 residues. The V gene lost 3 bases and the J gene lost 0 bases, with 10 bases spanning the gap. Germline V gene data show CDR1 as SGDLS and CDR2 as YYNGEE. CDR3 in DNA: TGTGCCAGCAGCGAGGAGGGGGTCTCTGGAAACACCATATATTTT. This codes for CASSEEGVSGNTIYF.

V gene TRBV6-6 combines with J gene TRBJ1-1; D unclear. Per germline, CDR1 MNHNY and CDR2 SVGAGI (reference sequence). V was shortened by 4 bases and J by 1 base, with 10 bases between the two germline ends. The CDR3 extends over 14 amino acids. CDR3 in amino acids: CASSLRLGNTEAFF. The DNA for the CDR3 is TGTGCCAGCAGTTTAAGGTTGGGGAACACTGAAGCTTTCTTT.

A few counts support this clone. This chain links TRBV7-3 with TRBJ1-1; 8 bases match TRBD1. CDR3 length equals 14 residues. With V trimmed by 3 bases and J by 1 base, 1 base remained unmatched. The germline V gene encodes CDR1 SGHTA and CDR2 FQGTGA. The CDR3 loop is CASSFQGANTEAFF. DNA for the CDR3: TGTGCCAGCAGCTTTCAGGGGGCGAACACTGAAGCTTTCTTT.

V and J are TRBV5-1 and TRBJ2-5; D is perhaps TRBD1 (5 bases). The germline V gene encodes CDR1 SGHRS and CDR2 YFSETQ. This CDR3 comprises 16 residues. The V end was cut by 2 bases, the J end by 2 bases, with 16 bases between. CDR3 region: CASSFETVRVQETQYF. Here the CDR3 DNA reads TGCGCCAGCAGCTTTGAGACAGTCCGGGTACAAGAGACCCAGTACTTC.

This clone has more than one count but fewer than ten. The chain recombines TRBV6-5 with TRBJ1-4, with a possible D match to TRBD1 (5 bases). V was pared by 6 bases and J by 7 bases, with 15 bases between. The CDR3 runs to 14 residues. Germline CDR1 and CDR2: MNHEY and SVGAGI. CDR3 sequence reads: CASRQVRDAEKLFF. CDR3 sequence (DNA): TGTGCCAGCAGGCAGGTCCGGGACGCTGAAAAACTGTTTTTT.

The J gene is TRBJ2-1, the V gene TRBV9; 7 bases agree with TRBD2. Losses at the gene ends were 4 bases for V and 3 bases for J; bases not matched to a gene: 10. Germline V lookup: CDR1 SGDLS, CDR2 YYNGEE. The CDR3 totals 16 residues. The CDR3 here is CASSPQGLEVYNEQFF. DNA of the CDR3: TGTGCCAGCAGCCCCCAAGGACTAGAGGTCTACAATGAGCAGTTCTTC.

The gene calls are TRBV6-5 and TRBJ2-7, with D unresolved. Trimming shortened V by 5 bases and J by 3 bases, and 5 bases separated the two germline ends. Germline CDR1 is MNHEY and CDR2 is SVGAGI. This CDR3 has 11 amino acids. The CDR3, as DNA: TGTGCCAGCAGTAACGACTACGAGCAGTACTTC. It is translated as CASSNDYEQYF.

The chain uses TRBV2 and TRBJ1-1; D call uncertain. Germline V lookup: CDR1 SNHLY, CDR2 FYNNEI. The V gene lost 2 bases and the J gene lost 2 bases, with 12 bases spanning the gap. The CDR3 is 15 amino acids. The CDR3 is CASSEKIGLNTEAFF. The CDR3 nucleotides are TGTGCCAGCAGTGAAAAAATAGGTCTAAACACTGAAGCTTTCTTT.

This clone was seen ten or more times. The chain recombines TRBV7-9 with TRBJ2-1; no firm D call. CDR3 length: 15 amino acids. With 1 base removed from V and 7 bases from J, the gap between germline ends came to 14 bases. From germline, CDR1 is SEHNR and CDR2 FQNEAQ (reference sequence). Here the CDR3 reads CASSLGVSQFNEQFF. CDR3 nucleotides: TGTGCCAGCAGCTTAGGAGTAAGCCAATTTAATGAGCAGTTCTTC.

There are a few counts of this clone. This rearrangement joins TRBV5-1 to TRBJ1-6; 8 bases line up with TRBD1. Germline lookup yields CDR1 SGHRS and CDR2 YFSETQ. CDR3 length: 15 residues. The V gene end was trimmed by 3 bases and the J gene end by 6 bases; junction bases not matched to a gene: 5. The CDR3 spells CASSSWTGSNSPLHF. CDR3 in DNA: TGCGCCAGCAGCTCGTGGACAGGGAGTAATTCACCCCTCCACTTT.

This clone was observed many times. The chain carries TRBV7-2 and TRBJ1-5; 8 bases match TRBD1. V was clipped by 5 bases and J by 4 bases; unmatched bases: 4. CDR1 SGHTA and CDR2 FQGNSA come from the germline V gene. The CDR3 spans 14 residues. CDR3 DNA sequence: TGTGCCAGCAGCCCCAGACAGGGGAATCAGCCCCAGCATTTT. This sequence encodes CASSPRQGNQPQHF.

This clone was observed a few times. The chain employs TRBV9 and TRBJ1-1; 7 bases match TRBD1. The CDR3 sequence is 15 residues long. V lost 4 bases to trimming and J lost 7 bases; unmatched junction nucleotides: 13. Germline CDR1 reads SGDLS; CDR2 reads YYNGEE. CDR3 nucleotides: TGTGCCAGCAGCCTCCGATCGACAGGGTGGGATGAAGCTTTCTTT. Protein: CASSLRSTGWDEAFF.

This clone was recorded a few times. The chain has TRBV29-1 and TRBJ2-1; TRBD2 might be the D (6 bases). Per germline, CDR1 SQVTM and CDR2 ANQGSEA. This CDR3 region has 13 residues. The germline V and J ends were trimmed by 6 bases and 6 bases, with 15 bases remaining between them. The CDR3 DNA sequence: TGCAGCGTCCGGGGACTTGGGCCCAATGAGCAGTTCTTC. Translated, it gives CSVRGLGPNEQFF.

V usage is TRBV4-1 and J usage is TRBJ2-5, with 11 nucleotides matching TRBD2. Trimming took 0 bases from V and 5 from J; bases not matched to a gene: 14. CDR1 and CDR2 from the germline V gene are MGHRA and YSYEKL. The CDR3 sequence is 19 residues long. The CDR3 DNA follows: TGCGCCAGCAGCCAAGATAGGCTAGCGGGGGGCAATCTCCGGGAGACCCAGTACTTC. Its translation: CASSQDRLAGGNLRETQYF.

This clone was found a few times. J is TRBJ2-3 and V is TRBV19, with TRBD2 matching 8 bases. Germline-derived CDR1 and CDR2 are LNHDA and SQIVND (reference sequence). With 5 bases clipped from V and 4 bases from J, the junction kept 2 bases outside the gene matches. CDR3 size: 13 residues. CDR3 nucleotide sequence: TGTGCCAGTAGTCCAGCGGGGGCAGATACGCAGTATTTT. Translation: CASSPAGADTQYF. The variable domain in full, with the rest retrieved from reference TRBV19 and TRBJ2-3, is DGGITQSPKYLFRKEGQNVTLSCEQNLNHDAMYWYRQDPGQGLRLIYYSQIVNDFQKGDIAEGYSVSREKKESFPLTVTSAQKNPTAFYLCASSPAGADTQYFGPGTRLTVL.

This rearrangement joins TRBV13 to TRBJ2-3, with D possibly being TRBD2 (7 bases). The CDR3 spans 16 residues. Trimming stripped 3 bases from V and 0 bases from J, with 13 bases between. Germline values: CDR1 PRHDT, CDR2 FYEKMQ (reference sequence). CDR3: CASSFLRGLSTDTQYF. In DNA, the CDR3 is TGTGCCAGCAGCTTCCTCAGGGGACTAAGCACAGATACGCAGTATTTT. The variable domain in full, with the rest retrieved from reference TRBV13 and TRBJ2-3, is AAGVIQSPRHLIKEKRETATLKCYPIPRHDTVYWYQQGPGQDPQFLISFYEKMQSDKGSIPDRFSAQQFSDYHSELNMSSLELGDSALYFCASSFLRGLSTDTQYFGPGTRLTVL.

This chain links TRBV11-1 with TRBJ2-3; 9 nucleotides line up with TRBD1. CDR1 and CDR2 (germline): SGHAT, FQDESV (reference sequence). V lost 5 bases to trimming and J lost 4 bases; unmatched junction nucleotides: 7. This CDR3 comprises 15 residues. The CDR3, as DNA: TGTGCCAGCAGCCCCGGACAGGGGAGAGCAGATACGCAGTATTTT. Its protein product is CASSPGQGRADTQYF. The variable domain in full, completed from reference TRBV11-1 and TRBJ2-3, reads EAEVAQSPRYKITEKSQAVAFWCDPISGHATLYWYRQILGQGPELLVQFQDESVVDDSQLPKDRFSAERLKGVDSTLKIQPAELGDSAMYLCASSPGQGRADTQYFGPGTRLTVL.

The chain joins TRBV7-9 to TRBJ1-6; D is unresolved. Per germline, CDR1 SEHNR and CDR2 FQNEAQ (reference sequence). The CDR3 loop spans 14 amino acids. Between the trimmed V and J ends, which lost 5 bases and 10 bases, there was a span of 15 bases. The CDR3 bases are TGTGCCAGCAGCCACCGGGTCAATGAGTCACCCCTCCACTTT. This encodes CASSHRVNESPLHF.